The source of this TCR beta chain is a study of blood T cells in healthy people across ages. Study-wide findings and caveats: Donor CMV infection status was unknown, possibly confounding age-related changes in expanded clonotypes. The authors considered diversity estimates from one million T cells to be underestimates.

Then a second PCR, running roughly 7 to 11 cycles, was carried out with a sample-barcoded 5' primer and a J-beta primer mix. A single record per CDR3 protein comes from TCRdb applying MiXCR to the 5' RACE reads. The table includes about 640,000 distinct CDR3 sequences, under 70% detected once. CDR1 is MGHRA and CDR2 is YSYEKL in the germline V gene. The CDR3 is 15 residues long. V was clipped by 3 bases and J by 4 bases, with 13 bases between them. On this clonotype: Its antigen is currently unknown.

The donors, aged about 6 to 100, were healthy Caucasians from Russia. The TCR originated in a man between 60 and 75 years old in good health. The chain links TRBV4-1 to TRBJ2-1; D gene uncertain. The sample taken for sequencing was blood. CDR3 in amino acids: CASSQIAGGYNEQFF. In DNA form, the CDR3 reads TGCGCCAGCAGCCAGATAGCAGGCGGATACAATGAGCAGTTCTTC.